This is a list of T cell receptor beta chains from one sample in a study of blood T cell dynamics during melanoma immunotherapy. TCRdb's copy holds only in-frame clones and misses some; the assay was immunoSEQ multiplex PCR. The profile covers 10,000 to 15,000 clones, with roughly 86% appearing a single time and about 4.3% taken by the ten largest. Sequenced here: blood, sampled from a patient treated with checkpoint blockade. Receptor source: a human donor with melanoma. The CDR3 runs from the conserved cysteine through the conserved F or W. D genes are given only for firm matches. Clone sizes are given selectively: once, few, many, or a class where the clone is expanded.

D: TRBD1
size: NA
J: TRBJ1-5
V: TRBV4-1
CDR3: CASSQVVGGYSNQPQHF
DNA: TGCGCCAGCAGCCAAGTCGTAGGGGGCTATAGCAATCAGCCCCAGCATTTT

D: TRBD2
size: NA
J: TRBJ2-1
V: TRBV29-1
CDR3: CSVGLAERDNEQFF
DNA: TGCAGCGTTGGGCTAGCGGAGCGGGACAATGAGCAGTTCTTC

D: TRBD1
size: NA
J: TRBJ2-2
V: TRBV7-9
CDR3: CASSARVTRTGRSGELFF
DNA: TGTGCCAGCAGCGCCCGCGTTACTCGGACAGGGCGATCCGGGGAGCTGTTTTTT

D: NA
size: NA
J: TRBJ1-2
V: TRBV15
CDR3: CATSRDRGDNYGYTF
DNA: TGTGCCACCAGCAGAGATCGGGGGGATAACTATGGCTACACCTTC

D: TRBD2
size: NA
J: TRBJ2-7
V: TRBV7-2
CDR3: CASSGGGYEQYF
DNA: TGTGCCAGCAGCGGGGGGGGCTACGAGCAGTACTTC

D: NA
size: NA
J: TRBJ1-2
V: TRBV7-2
CDR3: CASSLGGHYGYTF
DNA: TGTGCCAGCAGCTTAGGGGGTCACTATGGCTACACCTTC

D: TRBD1
size: NA
J: TRBJ1-4
V: TRBV27
CDR3: CASSLVPGTGGIGKLFF
DNA: TGTGCCAGCAGTCTAGTCCCTGGGACAGGGGGCATCGGAAAACTGTTTTTT

D: NA
size: NA
J: TRBJ1-1
V: TRBV11-2
CDR3: CASSLDLSGTEAFF
DNA: TGTGCCAGCAGCTTAGATTTGTCGGGGACTGAAGCTTTCTTT

D: TRBD1
size: NA
J: TRBJ1-1
V: TRBV6-1
CDR3: CASSENIQGADTEAFF
DNA: TGTGCCAGCAGTGAAAACATCCAGGGGGCTGACACTGAAGCTTTCTTT

D: NA
size: NA
J: TRBJ2-3
V: TRBV9
CDR3: CASSFRTVTSTDTQYF
DNA: TGTGCCAGCAGCTTCCGGACAGTTACTAGCACAGATACGCAGTATTTT

D: NA
size: NA
J: TRBJ2-7
V: TRBV6-6
CDR3: CASSYLDRYEQYF
DNA: TGTGCCAGCAGTTACCTGGACAGATACGAGCAGTACTTC

D: NA
size: NA
J: TRBJ2-2
V: TRBV30
CDR3: CAWTPGRELFF
DNA: TGTGCCTGGACCCCGGGGAGGGAGCTGTTTTTT

D: NA
size: NA
J: TRBJ1-4
V: TRBV27
CDR3: CASSTTDSSDEKLFF
DNA: TGTGCCAGCAGTACCACGGACAGTTCGGATGAAAAACTGTTTTTT

D: NA
size: NA
J: TRBJ2-3
V: TRBV7-2
CDR3: CASSRRTSTSTDTQYF
DNA: TGTGCCAGCAGCCGCCGGACGTCTACTAGCACAGATACGCAGTATTTT

D: NA
size: NA
J: TRBJ1-3
V: TRBV7-2
CDR3: CASSLEEIPYSGNTIYF
DNA: TGTGCCAGCAGCTTGGAAGAGATACCCTACTCTGGAAACACCATATATTTT

D: NA
size: once
J: TRBJ2-7
V: TRBV7-9
CDR3: CASSLGRSGSSYEQYF
DNA: TGTGCCAGCAGCTTAGGTCGGTCCGGGAGCTCCTACGAGCAGTACTTC